The 27 T cell receptor beta chains below were found in one sample sequenced in a study of T cells in Graves' hyperthyroidism and ophthalmopathy. RNA transcripts gave rise to amplified TCR beta CDR3 regions. During a first-round RT-PCR of the TCR CDR3, the HTBI primer set was used. TCRdb re-called the multiplex PCR reads through MiXCR, storing one row per CDR3 protein. The data contain some 370,000 distinct CDR3 sequences, over 12% of them singletons. What was sequenced was blood. These TCRs come from a man aged 50-60 years with Graves' ophthalmopathy.

This clonotype was recorded at least ten times. This rearrangement joins TRBV18 to TRBJ2-5; 9 bases are shared with TRBD1. The trim removed 1 base at V and 6 bases at J, leaving 12 bases unmatched. The CDR3 is 17 amino acids. Germline CDR1 and CDR2: KGHSH and LQKENI. The CDR3 is CASSPLPPQGAEKTQYF. CDR3 in DNA: TGTGCCAGCTCACCACTTCCTCCACAGGGGGCGGAGAAGACCCAGTACTTC.

Regarding this clonotype: A read error may be the cause here, since a much bigger clone is one base away. The chain carries TRBV10-3 and TRBJ2-7; TRBD2 aligns across 8 bases. Per the germline V gene, CDR1 is ENHRY and CDR2 is SYGVKD. The CDR3 has 13 residues. CDR3 sequence (DNA): TGTGCCAGCAGTGTCCAGCGGGAGAACGAGCAGTACTTC. It yields the protein CASSVQRENEQYF.

This clonotype was seen a few times. The V call is TRBV19, the J call TRBJ1-2; 7 bases fit TRBD1. There are 14 residues in the CDR3. V trimming: 6 bases; J trimming: 2 bases; junction bases outside the gene matches: 6. Germline V gene data show CDR1 as LNHDA and CDR2 as SQIVND (reference sequence). CDR3 nucleotides: TGTGCCAGTAGGAACCGGGACAGAAACTATGGCTACACCTTC. Encoded protein: CASRNRDRNYGYTF.

This chain's CDR3 is CSVVQTNTEAFF. CDR3 coding DNA: TGCAGCGTTGTACAGACGAACACTGAAGCTTTCTTT. The gene calls are TRBV29-1 and TRBJ1-1; D unresolved. The CDR3 has 12 residues. Trimming shortened V by 4 bases and J by 1 base, and 7 bases separated the two germline ends. Germline loops: CDR1 SQVTM, CDR2 ANQGSEA.

This clonotype has just a few counts. This chain joins TRBV7-6 and TRBJ1-6; unclear D gene. Trimming removed 7 bases at V and 7 bases at J, with 11 bases between. CDR3 length: 13 residues. CDR1 is SGHVS, CDR2 FNYEAQ, per germline. The CDR3 sequence: CASTPDENSPLHF. The CDR3 nucleotides are TGTGCCAGCACCCCGGACGAGAATTCACCCCTCCACTTT.

The chain has TRBV4-2 and TRBJ1-6; D unresolved. This CDR3 has 16 amino acids. Germline-derived CDR1 and CDR2 are LGHNA and YNFKEQ. V lost 0 bases and J lost 0, with 6 bases in between. CDR3 in amino acids: CASSQDHRSYNSPLHF. CDR3 bases: TGTGCCAGCAGCCAAGATCACCGCTCCTATAATTCACCCCTCCACTTT.

The V gene is TRBV10-3, the J gene TRBJ2-5, with TRBD2 as a possible D gene (6 bases). Per germline, CDR1 ENHRY and CDR2 SYGVKD. The CDR3 is made up of 15 amino acids. Trimming cost V 5 bases and J 2 bases, with 15 bases left between them. The CDR3 DNA is TGTGCCATCAGTAAAGGTCTAGCGAGACAAGAGACCCAGTACTTC. Translating it yields CAISKGLARQETQYF.

This chain uses TRBV24-1 with TRBJ2-1; 11 nucleotides agree with TRBD2. This CDR3 has 16 residues. Losses at the gene ends were 5 bases for V and 4 bases for J; bases not matched to a gene: 6. Per the germline V gene, CDR1 is KGHDR and CDR2 is SFDVKD. Written as DNA, the CDR3 is TGTGCCACCAGTGGGCCCGGGACTAGCGGATACAATGAGCAGTTCTTC. This translates into CATSGPGTSGYNEQFF.

Many counts were recorded for this clonotype. This chain connects TRBV30 to TRBJ1-1; no clear D gene. Germline CDR1 reads GTSNPN; CDR2 reads SVGIG (reference sequence). The CDR3 is 13 amino acids. Trimming cost V 1 base and J 3 bases, with 9 bases left between them. The CDR3 loop is CAWSGGSDTEAFF. CDR3 nucleotides: TGTGCCTGGAGTGGGGGATCGGACACTGAAGCTTTCTTT.

This clonotype was detected many times. As DNA, the CDR3 is TGTGCCAGCAGCTTAGCTTCAGGAGGAAATGAAAAACTGTTTTTT. Its protein product is CASSLASGGNEKLFF. The rearrangement uses TRBV11-2 and TRBJ1-4; D not resolved. The ends were cut back, 1 base at V and 5 bases at J, with 11 bases in the middle. CDR3 length: 15 amino acids. Germline V gives CDR1 SGHAT, CDR2 FQNNGV.

This clonotype was detected only a few times. This chain joins TRBV11-3 and TRBJ2-7; D is possibly TRBD1 (6 bases). Germline V gene data show CDR1 as SGHNT and CDR2 as YENEEA. Trimming cost V 4 bases and J 5 bases, with 15 bases left between them. This CDR3 comprises 14 residues. Here the CDR3 reads CASSSVIGGDEQYF. The CDR3 coding sequence is TGTGCCAGCAGCTCGGTGATAGGGGGTGACGAGCAGTACTTC.

The chain couples TRBV28 to TRBJ2-7; D is unresolved. The germline CDR1 and CDR2 sequences are MDHEN and SYDVKM. The CDR3 sequence is 13 residues long. With 3 bases removed from V and 3 bases from J, the gap between germline ends came to 9 bases. The CDR3 is CASSFSLHYEQYF. CDR3 bases: TGTGCCAGCAGTTTTTCTCTTCACTACGAGCAGTACTTC.

This clonotype was seen many times. The genes are TRBV18 and TRBJ1-1; D unresolved. With 5 bases removed from V and 8 bases from J, the gap between germline ends came to 15 bases. CDR1 is KGHSH and CDR2 is LQKENI in the germline V gene. The CDR3 totals 13 residues. The CDR3 loop reads CASSMDPSREAFF. The DNA of the CDR3 is TGTGCCAGCTCAATGGACCCGAGTCGGGAAGCTTTCTTT.

This clonotype showed up just a few times. The chain has TRBV12-3 or TRBV12-4 and TRBJ1-5, with D unclear. Trimming left V 3 bases short and J 5 bases short, with 11 bases between. There are 14 residues in the CDR3. CDR3 in amino acids: CASSFPPADQPQHF. The CDR3 DNA follows: TGTGCCAGCAGTTTTCCCCCGGCGGATCAGCCCCAGCATTTT.

At least ten counts were recorded for this clonotype. This chain links TRBV18 with TRBJ1-1, with TRBD1 matching 7 bases. Germline CDR1 is KGHSH and CDR2 is LQKENI. The CDR3 runs 13 residues. Trimming cost V 4 bases and J 11 bases; bases outside gene matches: 10. The CDR3 loop reads CASSLKPGQWAFF. The CDR3 DNA is TGTGCCAGCTCACTAAAACCGGGACAGTGGGCTTTCTTT.

This clonotype was counted between two and nine times. One junction end does not reproduce the germline sequence, and a read error may be involved. The chain combines TRBV6-1 with TRBJ1-1; D possibly corresponds to TRBD1 (6 bases). Germline V gives CDR1 MNHNS, CDR2 SASEGT. The CDR3 runs to 14 residues. CDR3 in amino acids: CASRPGQMNIEAFF. The CDR3 region has the DNA TGTGCCAGCAGGCCGGGACAAATGAACATTGAAGCTTTCTTT.

In its sample, this clonotype was seen a few times. The chain employs TRBV27 and TRBJ1-3, with D unresolved. V shed 4 bases and J shed 4 bases, with 5 bases lying between them. Germline V CDR1 and CDR2: MNHEY, SMNVEV (reference sequence). This CDR3 comprises 12 residues. This CDR3 reads CASSSPGNTIYF. The CDR3, as DNA: TGTGCCAGCAGTTCCCCGGGAAACACCATATATTTT.

This clonotype was counted once. CDR3 DNA: TGTGCCAGCATTATACAGGGTAGCACTGAAGCTTTCTTT. Protein: CASIIQGSTEAFF. The chain is built from TRBV6-2 or TRBV6-3 and TRBJ1-1, with D possibly being TRBD1 (6 bases). Trimming took 7 bases from V and 4 from J, leaving 13 bases between them. Germline V CDR1 and CDR2: MNHEY, SVGEGT. This CDR3 contains 13 residues.

The table lists this clonotype with many counts. This chain uses TRBV2 with TRBJ2-1, with no clear D. The CDR3 runs 12 residues. Trimming removed 5 bases from V and 4 bases from J, with 6 bases in between. The germline CDR1 and CDR2 sequences are SNHLY and FYNNEI. The CDR3 DNA follows: TGTGCCAGCAGTAAGGGTTACAATGAGCAGTTCTTC. It encodes CASSKGYNEQFF.

The sample holds many counts of this clonotype. V gene TRBV6-1 combines with J gene TRBJ1-6; D is unresolved. The germline V gene encodes CDR1 MNHNS and CDR2 SASEGT. This CDR3 spans 16 amino acids. V was trimmed by 1 base and J by 3 bases, leaving 10 bases between them. In DNA, the CDR3 is TGTGCCAGCAGTGAAGGGCAGACGATCTATAATTCACCCCTCCACTTT. Its translation: CASSEGQTIYNSPLHF.

The rearrangement joins TRBV7-9 to TRBJ2-1; D gene uncertain. The CDR3 totals 12 residues. Germline CDR1 reads SEHNR; CDR2 reads FQNEAQ (reference sequence). Trimming removed 6 bases at V and 9 bases at J, with 12 bases between. The DNA for the CDR3 is TGTGCCAGCAGTCAACTTAGAAGTGAGCAGTTCTTC. It is translated as CASSQLRSEQFF.

This clonotype was counted many times. V is TRBV20-1 and J is TRBJ1-1, with a tentative D call TRBD1 (5 bases). V lost 3 bases and J lost 4, with 15 bases in between. The CDR3 has 14 residues. From germline, CDR1 is DFQATT and CDR2 SNEGSKA (reference sequence). The CDR3 loop reads CSASLRMRGTEAFF. The CDR3 DNA reads TGCAGTGCTAGTTTGAGGATGAGGGGCACTGAAGCTTTCTTT.

This clonotype was seen more than once but under ten times. Since a much larger clone is just one base distant, this may be a read error. The gene calls are TRBV2 and TRBJ2-3; D might be TRBD2 (5 bases). Germline assignment: CDR1 SNHLY and CDR2 FYNNEI. Trimming pared 7 bases from V and 4 bases from J, leaving 15 bases between. The CDR3 spans 14 residues. CDR3 in DNA: TGTGCCAGCATGCACCGGGAAAACGCAGATACGCAGTATTTT. Protein product: CASMHRENADTQYF.

This clonotype was counted ten times or more. This likely comes from a read error, as the CDR3 has no conserved phenylalanine or tryptophan at its end. The genes are TRBV3-1 and TRBJ1-1; tentatively, D is TRBD1 (5 bases). Trimming shortened V by 5 bases and J by 4 bases, and 11 bases separated the two germline ends. The CDR3 is made up of 13 amino acids. The germline V gene has CDR1 LGHDT and CDR2 YNNKEL (reference sequence). CDR3 coding DNA: TGTGCCAGCAGCTCCACTGGGGGCACTGAAGCTTTCCTT. It yields the protein CASSSTGGTEAFL.

The table lists this clonotype with many counts. The chain uses TRBV7-2 and TRBJ2-5; D perhaps matches TRBD2 (6 bases). CDR1 and CDR2 from the germline V gene are SGHTA and FQGNSA. The CDR3 runs to 15 residues. Trimming stripped 0 bases from V and 5 bases from J, with 13 bases between. The CDR3 DNA is TGTGCCAGCAGCTTAGCAGGCGGGGTTCGGGAGACCCAGTACTTC. Encoded protein: CASSLAGGVRETQYF.

This clonotype was observed at least ten times. J is TRBJ2-7 and V is TRBV2; either TRBD1 or TRBD2 may fit D (5 bases each). This CDR3 region has 14 residues. Between the trimmed V and J ends, which lost 6 bases and 4 bases, there was a span of 16 bases. Germline values: CDR1 SNHLY, CDR2 FYNNEI. In DNA form, the CDR3 reads TGTGCCAGCAGGAGGGACCAATCCACTTACGAGCAGTACTTC. Translating gives CASRRDQSTYEQYF.

In this sample, this clonotype turned up many times. V usage is TRBV20-1 and J usage is TRBJ1-2; 7 bases are shared with TRBD1. The CDR3 loop spans 12 amino acids. The germline V gene has CDR1 DFQATT and CDR2 SNEGSKA (reference sequence). Trimming removed 5 bases from V and 6 bases from J; junction bases left unmatched: 6. This chain's CDR3 is CSAETGIHGYTF. In DNA, the CDR3 is TGCAGTGCTGAGACAGGGATCCATGGCTACACCTTC.